These 27 T cell receptor beta chains originate from one sample sequenced in a study of immune evolution from preneoplasia to lung adenocarcinoma. TCRdb's table, derived via immunoSEQ multiplex PCR, lists solely in-frame clones and lacks some. The top ten clones hold roughly 6.6% of a sample with about 40,000 clones, 74% of them seen once. Source material: FFPE invasive lung adenocarcinoma tissue. These receptors all come from a person between 55 and 69 years old with lung adenocarcinoma.

The V gene is TRBV10-3, the J gene TRBJ2-5, with D possibly being TRBD2 (7 bases). The CDR3 covers 13 residues. Trimming removed 11 bases from V and 5 bases from J, with 18 bases in between. Germline CDR1 and CDR2: ENHRY and SYGVKD. The CDR3 here is CAAGGGVRETQYF. DNA for the CDR3: TGTGCCGCTGGAGGGGGGGTTCGGGAGACCCAGTACTTC.

The chain is built from TRBV7-9 and TRBJ2-7; D gene ambiguous. Germline values: CDR1 SEHNR, CDR2 FQNEAQ (reference sequence). V lost 1 base and J 4 bases, leaving 11 bases between the germline ends. The CDR3 consists of 14 residues. The CDR3 DNA follows: TGTGCCAGCAGCTTAGAATTAGGGTTGTACGAGCAGTACTTC. This codes for CASSLELGLYEQYF.

This chain joins TRBV6-1 and TRBJ2-2; unclear D gene. Looked up from germline, CDR1 is MNHNS and CDR2 is SASEGT. Trimming left V 6 bases short and J 2 bases short, with 10 bases between. This CDR3 spans 14 amino acids. The CDR3 here is CASRRNENTGELFF. The CDR3 DNA is TGTGCCAGCAGGCGGAATGAAAACACCGGGGAGCTGTTTTTT.

The sample holds one count of this clone. This CDR3 reads CSVTGTGLGYGYTF. Here the CDR3 DNA reads TGCAGCGTGACCGGGACAGGGTTGGGCTATGGCTACACCTTC. The V and J genes are TRBV29-1 and TRBJ1-2, with 9 bases lining up with TRBD1. CDR1 is SQVTM, CDR2 ANQGSEA, per germline. The CDR3 spans 14 residues. The trim removed 6 bases at V and 4 bases at J, leaving 9 bases unmatched. Looking up the rest from reference TRBV29-1 and TRBJ1-2 gives the full variable domain: SAVISQKPSRDICQRGTSLTIQCQVDSQVTMMFWYRQQPGQSLTLIATANQGSEATYESGFVIDKFPISRPNLTFSTLTVSNMSPEDSSIYLCSVTGTGLGYGYTFGSGTRLTVV.

This clone was seen once. The J gene is TRBJ2-7, the V gene TRBV28, with TRBD1 matching over 9 bases. Trimming cost V 7 bases and J 4 bases; bases outside gene matches: 11. CDR1 and CDR2 (germline): MDHEN, SYDVKM. This CDR3 is built from 15 residues. The CDR3 DNA is TGTGCCAGCACCGGGGCCGGGACAGGGTCATACGAGCAGTACTTC. Amino acids: CASTGAGTGSYEQYF.

The chain couples TRBV10-3 to TRBJ2-2, with unresolved D. CDR1 and CDR2 from the germline V gene are ENHRY and SYGVKD. The CDR3 covers 12 residues. Trimming shortened V by 0 bases and J by 8 bases, and 4 bases separated the two germline ends. The CDR3 is CAISESRGELFF. The CDR3, as DNA: TGTGCCATCAGTGAGTCGAGAGGGGAGCTGTTTTTT.

This rearrangement joins TRBV6-1 to TRBJ2-1; 10 bases agree with TRBD1. The CDR3 is 15 residues long. Germline-derived CDR1 and CDR2 are MNHNS and SASEGT. V was pared by 6 bases and J by 4 bases, with 6 bases of the junction left unmatched. CDR3 protein: CASRIGGQGYNEQFF. Written as DNA, the CDR3 is TGTGCCAGCAGGATAGGGGGACAGGGGTACAATGAGCAGTTCTTC.

This clone appeared once. The V and J genes are TRBV5-1 and TRBJ2-1; 10 bases are a match to TRBD2. V lost 4 bases and J lost 5; bases outside the gene matches: 12. The CDR3 is 17 residues long. CDR1 and CDR2 from the germline V gene are SGHRS and YFSETQ. Here the CDR3 reads CASSKTVGGLADNEQFF. CDR3 sequence (DNA): TGCGCCAGCAGCAAAACGGTTGGTGGACTAGCGGACAATGAGCAGTTCTTC.

The chain is built from TRBV6-1 and TRBJ1-2; a possible D gene is TRBD1 (5 bases). Germline CDR1 reads MNHNS; CDR2 reads SASEGT. The CDR3 is made up of 15 amino acids. V lost 1 base and J 5 bases, leaving 14 bases between the germline ends. CDR3 DNA: TGTGCCAGCAGTGAAGTCCAGGGACGGGGATATGGCTACACCTTC. Protein: CASSEVQGRGYGYTF.

This clone was seen a handful of times. This rearrangement joins TRBV15 to TRBJ2-6; D possibly corresponds to TRBD1 (5 bases). V gave up 2 bases and J gave up 4 bases, with 9 bases separating them. Germline loops: CDR1 LNHNV, CDR2 YYDKDF (reference sequence). This CDR3 has 15 residues. The DNA for the CDR3 is TGTGCCACCAGCAGACAGGGATCCGGGGCCAACGTCCTGACTTTC. Translated, it gives CATSRQGSGANVLTF.

This chain joins TRBV7-8 and TRBJ2-3; 7 bases map to TRBD2. CDR3 size: 12 residues. The junction had 11 bases not matched to a gene; V was cut back by 5 bases and J by 15 bases. The germline V gene has CDR1 SGHVS and CDR2 FQNEAQ. DNA of the CDR3: TGTGCCAGCAGCCTAGGGTCGGGGAGGGAATATTTT. It specifies CASSLGSGREYF.

This chain uses TRBV11-3 with TRBJ1-1; TRBD1 agrees at 8 bases. The CDR3 is 14 amino acids. Germline CDR1 SGHNT, CDR2 YENEEA. After removal of 5 bases from V and 11 bases from J, the junction contained 13 bases not matched to a gene. The CDR3 spells CASSIRTGLFTAFF. CDR3 nucleotide sequence: TGTGCCAGCAGCATCAGGACAGGGCTTTTTACCGCTTTCTTT. Drawing the rest from reference TRBV11-3 and TRBJ1-1, the complete variable domain is EAGVVQSPRYKIIEKKQPVAFWCNPISGHNTLYWYLQNLGQGPELLIRYENEEAVDDSQLPKDRFSAERLKGVDSTLKIQPAELGDSAVYLCASSIRTGLFTAFFGQGTRLTVV.

This clone came up once. In DNA, the CDR3 is TGTGCCAGCAGCTCCCGGGTGCGGGTAAGCTCCTACGAGCAGTACTTC. As protein: CASSSRVRVSSYEQYF. The chain couples TRBV11-2 to TRBJ2-7; perhaps TRBD2 as D (5 bases). Germline lookup yields CDR1 SGHAT and CDR2 FQNNGV. V was shortened by 4 bases and J by 0 bases, with 16 bases between the two germline ends. The CDR3 length is 16 residues. Combining the CDR3 with reference TRBV11-2 and TRBJ2-7 gives the whole variable domain EAGVAQSPRYKIIEKRQSVAFWCNPISGHATLYWYQQILGQGPKLLIQFQNNGVVDDSQLPKDRFSAERLKGVDSTLKIQPAKLEDSAVYLCASSSRVRVSSYEQYFGPGTRLTVT.

The V call is TRBV5-1, the J call TRBJ2-7, with 9 bases that match TRBD2. Germline loops: CDR1 SGHRS, CDR2 YFSETQ. This CDR3 region has 15 residues. V lost 1 base and J lost 4; bases outside the gene matches: 6. In DNA form, the CDR3 reads TGCGCCAGCAGCTTGAGGGCGGGAGGGAATTACGAGCAGTACTTC. Protein sequence: CASSLRAGGNYEQYF.

The sample holds one count of this clone. This chain uses TRBV7-3 with TRBJ2-3; TRBD2 aligns across 7 bases. Trimming cost V 5 bases and J 6 bases; bases outside gene matches: 2. The CDR3 extends over 12 amino acids. CDR1 and CDR2 from the germline V gene are SGHTA and FQGTGA. In nucleotides, the CDR3 is TGTGCCAGCAGCAGGGAGGGGGATACGCAGTATTTT. Translation gives CASSREGDTQYF.

This chain uses TRBV5-1 with TRBJ1-4; D might be TRBD1 (5 bases). The CDR3 has 16 residues. Germline loops: CDR1 SGHRS, CDR2 YFSETQ. Trimming took 0 bases from V and 0 from J, leaving 9 bases between them. The CDR3 sequence is CASSLDRPATNEKLFF. In DNA form, the CDR3 reads TGCGCCAGCAGCTTGGACAGGCCGGCAACTAATGAAAAACTGTTTTTT.

This rearrangement joins TRBV9 to TRBJ2-2; 7 bases align to TRBD1. Germline CDR1 SGDLS, CDR2 YYNGEE. J lost 1 base, V lost 7 bases, and 4 bases had no gene match. This CDR3 spans 14 amino acids. The CDR3 bases are TGTGCCAGCGGTCGGACAGGGAACACCGGGGAGCTGTTTTTT. This codes for CASGRTGNTGELFF.

This clone was seen a few times. The chain employs TRBV18 and TRBJ2-7; 7 bases map to TRBD1. This CDR3 is built from 13 residues. Looked up from germline, CDR1 is KGHSH and CDR2 is LQKENI. Germline trimming cut 6 bases from V and 3 bases from J; bases unmatched to any gene: 5. The chain's CDR3 is CASSLRDSYEQYF. For the CDR3, the DNA is TGTGCCAGCTCCCTCCGGGACAGCTACGAGCAGTACTTC. Filled out from reference TRBV18 and TRBJ2-7, the complete variable domain reads NAGVMQNPRHLVRRRGQEARLRCSPMKGHSHVYWYRQLPEEGLKFMVYLQKENIIDESGMPKERFSAEFPKEGPSILRIQQVVRGDSAAYFCASSLRDSYEQYFGPGTRLTVT.

The V call is TRBV15, the J call TRBJ1-5, with D hard to call. The CDR3 has 18 residues. Germline V gene sequence: CDR1 LNHNV, CDR2 YYDKDF (reference sequence). The germline V and J ends were trimmed by 0 bases and 2 bases, with 17 bases remaining between them. In DNA, the CDR3 is TGTGCCACCAGCAGAGATTTCGGCCGGGGTTCGGGCAATCAGCCCCAGCATTTT. Translation: CATSRDFGRGSGNQPQHF.

J is TRBJ2-3 and V is TRBV28, with no clear D. V shed 6 bases and J shed 10 bases, with 11 bases lying between them. The CDR3 is 11 residues long. Germline loops: CDR1 MDHEN, CDR2 SYDVKM. CDR3 in amino acids: CASSRLTPQYF. The CDR3 nucleotides read TGTGCCAGCAGCCGCTTGACACCGCAGTATTTT.

This clone was seen more than once but under ten times. The V gene is TRBV30, the J gene TRBJ2-3; unclear D gene. Germline loops: CDR1 GTSNPN, CDR2 SVGIG (reference sequence). The V gene lost 0 bases and the J gene lost 2 bases, with 6 bases spanning the gap. The CDR3 extends over 13 amino acids. CDR3 residues: CAWSVQITDTQYF. As DNA, the CDR3 is TGTGCCTGGAGTGTCCAGATCACAGATACGCAGTATTTT.

CDR3 DNA: TGTGCCAGCAGAGGAGTGGCCCCTAGCAATCAGCCCCAGCATTTT. It is translated as CASRGVAPSNQPQHF. This chain links TRBV2 with TRBJ1-5, with no clear D. This CDR3 has 15 amino acids. CDR1 is SNHLY and CDR2 is FYNNEI in the germline V gene. V lost 6 bases to trimming and J lost 0 bases, with 12 bases between them.

V usage is TRBV19 and J usage is TRBJ1-3; unclear D gene. CDR3 length: 14 residues. V was shortened by 7 bases and J by 0 bases, with 10 bases between the two germline ends. Germline V gives CDR1 LNHDA, CDR2 SQIVND (reference sequence). CDR3 protein: CASMSGSSGNTIYF. The CDR3 DNA reads as TGTGCCAGTATGTCCGGGAGCTCTGGAAACACCATATATTTT. Full variable domain (outside the CDR3, taken from reference TRBV19 and TRBJ1-3): DGGITQSPKYLFRKEGQNVTLSCEQNLNHDAMYWYRQDPGQGLRLIYYSQIVNDFQKGDIAEGYSVSREKKESFPLTVTSAQKNPTAFYLCASMSGSSGNTIYFGEGSWLTVV.

This clone was found once. V is TRBV30 and J is TRBJ1-2; D may be TRBD1 (5 bases). The CDR3 has 14 amino acids. V dropped 2 bases and J dropped 2 bases, with 12 bases sitting between them. In germline, CDR1 is GTSNPN, CDR2 SVGIG (reference sequence). In nucleotides, the CDR3 is TGTGCCTGGAGTCTCGGGACTGGGAACTATGGCTACACCTTC. Residues: CAWSLGTGNYGYTF.

V usage is TRBV6-4 and J usage is TRBJ2-2, with D unclear. The CDR3 is 13 amino acids. CDR1 is MRHNA, CDR2 SNTAGT, per germline. Trimming removed 0 bases from V and 6 bases from J, with 5 bases in between. The CDR3, as DNA: TGTGCCAGCAGTGACTCAGATCCCGGGGAGCTGTTTTTT. Translated: CASSDSDPGELFF.

This chain connects TRBV19 to TRBJ2-1; no reliable D call. Germline loops: CDR1 LNHDA, CDR2 SQIVND (reference sequence). The CDR3 extends over 13 amino acids. Between the trimmed V and J ends, which lost 5 bases and 0 bases, there was a span of 5 bases. CDR3: CASSGFSYNEQFF. Written as DNA, the CDR3 is TGTGCCAGTAGTGGTTTCTCCTACAATGAGCAGTTCTTC.

The chain joins TRBV14 to TRBJ2-1, with TRBD1 matching over 8 bases. This CDR3 is 16 amino acids long. Germline V gene data show CDR1 as SGHDN and CDR2 as FVKESK. V shed 4 bases and J 6 bases; nucleotides not matched to a gene: 11. DNA of the CDR3: TGTGCCAGCAGCCTCCTAGGGAGGACAGGGTTCAATGAGCAGTTCTTC. As protein: CASSLLGRTGFNEQFF.